This T cell receptor beta chain derives from a study of cytomegalovirus exposure and HLA in healthy donors. Study as a whole: Researchers previously reported finding fewer than 140 million unique TCR beta sequences from 150 million to 200 million T cells. Study conclusions and caveats: In a later analysis, HLA-associated TCR beta chains were more clonally expanded than equally common others. One variant, a missense change in DCLRE1C, was linked in a later analysis to TCR beta V- and J-gene trimming.

This PCR relied on a set of 60 Vbeta primers and 13 Jbeta primers. The protocol was immunoSEQ multiplex PCR, while the TCRdb copy is restricted to in-frame clones and leaves out a portion. The repertoire has over 200,000 clones, roughly 80% of them found once; the top ten carry 3.8%. There are 16 residues in the CDR3. The V segment lost 3 bases and the J segment 4 bases; nucleotides outside the gene matches: 10. Germline V CDR1 and CDR2: SQVTM, ANQGSEA. This clone occurred once. Its cognate antigen is unknown. V usage is TRBV29-1 and J usage is TRBJ2-1; 9 bases match TRBD2. This sequence originates from a male donor in good health and CMV-seronegative. The sample comprised PBMCs. CDR3 loop: CSVEGGTSGRYNEQFF. The CDR3 DNA is TGCAGCGTTGAGGGAGGGACCAGCGGGAGGTACAATGAGCAGTTCTTC.